These 2 T cell receptor beta chains were sequenced from one sample in a study of T-cell memory formation after mild COVID-19 (dated by TCRdb to about 2021). The method behind the library was 5' RACE. Instrument on record: Illumina NovaSeq 6000. Clones were called with MiXCR by TCRdb after fastp trimmed the public reads at Q25, and only in-frame beta chains were retained. Every CDR3 protein is listed once, alongside the most common genes and DNA of its rows. The sample records roughly 130,000 distinct CDR3 sequences, about 15% of which are singletons. Roughly 5.2% of the sample is held by the ten biggest clonotypes. The sequenced sample consisted of PBMCs or a T cell subset sorted from them (not recorded which). The origin of the receptors is a man between 18 and 35 years old who had mild COVID-19 (a few samples of this study predate the infection). The sample titles of this study are shuffled in the database, so cell type and time point are left out; the donor was told from shared clones.

V is TRBV20-1 and J is TRBJ1-4, with 7 bases identical to TRBD1. V shed 6 bases, J shed 7 bases, and the junction held 14 bases outside the gene matches. CDR1 and CDR2 from the germline V gene are DFQATT and SNEGSKA (reference sequence). The length of the CDR3 is 15 residues. CDR3 in DNA: TGCAGTGCCGTAGCGGAACCGGGACAGACTGAAAAACTGTTTTTT. Encoded protein: CSAVAEPGQTEKLFF.

The rearrangement links TRBV4-2 to TRBJ2-4, with 8 bases matching TRBD2. The germline gives CDR1 LGHNA, CDR2 YNFKEQ. V was pared by 3 bases and J by 8 bases, with 15 bases of the junction left unmatched. CDR3 length: 17 residues. CDR3 DNA sequence: TGTGCCAGCAGCCACTTCTCGCGGGGGGCCGGACGGGACATTCAGTACTTC. As protein: CASSHFSRGAGRDIQYF.